This TCR beta chain was recorded in a study of shared T cell receptors in the human thymus. The data were produced by immunoSEQ multiplex PCR, yet TCRdb's version contains in-frame clones alone and is incomplete. This table has over 350,000 clones, 95% appearing once. Sequencing was carried out using thymocytes. The clonotype was recovered from a human donor.

CDR3 sequence: CASSPPSGNYNEQFF. CDR3 nucleotide sequence: TGTGCCAGCAGTCCCCCTAGCGGGAACTACAATGAGCAGTTCTTC. The V gene is TRBV28, the J gene TRBJ2-1, with 9 nucleotides matching TRBD2. J gave up 3 bases and V 5 bases, and 5 bases lay outside the gene matches. Germline V gene lookup returns CDR1 MDHEN and CDR2 SYDVKM. This CDR3 region has 15 residues.